What follows describes a single TCR beta chain. Trimming took off 5 bases at V and 2 bases at J, with 12 bases between the two ends. The CDR3 is made up of 14 amino acids. Germline values: CDR1 MNHEY, CDR2 SMNVEV (reference sequence). The data were obtained in a study of cytomegalovirus exposure and HLA in healthy donors. The PCR employed 60 Vbeta primers together with 13 Jbeta primers. Assay: immunoSEQ multiplex PCR; the TCRdb copy retains only in-frame clones and omits some. Of about 140,000 clones in the sample, 79% were seen once. The material sequenced was PBMCs. The V call is TRBV27, the J call TRBJ1-2; possible D gene TRBD1, 5 bases. The receptor comes from a female donor in good health and CMV-seronegative. The CDR3 nucleotides are TGTGCCAGCAGTCCACCGAACAGGAACTATGGCTACACCTTC. The encoded protein is CASSPPNRNYGYTF.